These T cell receptor beta chains were read from a single sample in a study of CD8 T cells in Susac syndrome. Using its own MiXCR run on the immunoSEQ multiplex PCR reads, TCRdb lists one record per CDR3 protein. In the table there are around 81,000 distinct CDR3 sequences, about 93% of which are singletons. Specimen: CD8+ T cells from PBMCs. The receptors stem from a human donor with Susac syndrome. The CDR3 runs from the conserved cysteine through the conserved F or W. Fields, in order: CDR3 protein, CDR3 DNA, J gene, V gene, clone size, D gene. The D gene is left open where the match is weak. Clone size, where shown, is once, few, many, or a class for clones that have expanded.

cdr3_aa: CATRWDSGEFNEQFF
cdr3_nt: TGTGCCACCCGTTGGGATAGCGGGGAATTCAATGAGCAGTTCTTC
j_call: TRBJ2-1
v_call: TRBV19
clone_size: .
d_call: TRBD2

cdr3_aa: CASNFGRDGLDYGYTF
cdr3_nt: TGTGCCAGCAACTTTGGGCGGGACGGTTTAGACTATGGCTACACCTTC
j_call: TRBJ1-2
v_call: TRBV12-3/TRBV12-4
clone_size: .
d_call: .

cdr3_aa: CSARDFGLAEQTQYF
cdr3_nt: TGCAGTGCTAGAGATTTTGGTCTAGCTGAGCAGACCCAGTACTTC
j_call: TRBJ2-5
v_call: TRBV20-1
clone_size: .
d_call: .

cdr3_aa: CASSLTSKHEQYF
cdr3_nt: TGCGCCAGCAGCCTCACTTCCAAACACGAGCAGTACTTC
j_call: TRBJ2-7
v_call: TRBV4-3
clone_size: .
d_call: .

cdr3_aa: CASSYALGQPQHF
cdr3_nt: TGTGCCAGCAGTTACGCTTTAGGACAGCCCCAGCATTTT
j_call: TRBJ1-5
v_call: TRBV6-2/TRBV6-3
clone_size: .
d_call: .

cdr3_aa: CASSLTGETDTQYF
cdr3_nt: TGTGCCAGCAGCTTAACGGGGGAGACAGATACGCAGTATTTT
j_call: TRBJ2-3
v_call: TRBV13
clone_size: .
d_call: .

cdr3_aa: CASSVGDKETQYF
cdr3_nt: TGTGCCAGCAGCGTAGGAGATAAGGAGACCCAGTACTTC
j_call: TRBJ2-5
v_call: TRBV9
clone_size: .
d_call: .

cdr3_aa: CASSPPRGGLYEQYF
cdr3_nt: TGTGCCAGCAGCCCCCCTAGGGGCGGGTTGTACGAGCAGTACTTC
j_call: TRBJ2-7
v_call: TRBV7-9
clone_size: .
d_call: .

cdr3_aa: CASSPGWYHNEQFF
cdr3_nt: TGTGCCAGCAGCCCCGGTTGGTACCACAATGAGCAGTTCTTC
j_call: TRBJ2-1
v_call: TRBV27
clone_size: few
d_call: .

cdr3_aa: CASSSPVKGIEAFF
cdr3_nt: TGTGCCAGCAGTTCCCCGGTGAAAGGGATTGAAGCTTTCTTT
j_call: TRBJ1-1
v_call: TRBV27
clone_size: .
d_call: .

cdr3_aa: CASGVPGGSLDVNGYTF
cdr3_nt: TGTGCTAGTGGGGTTCCGGGCGGATCCCTAGATGTCAATGGCTACACCTTC
j_call: TRBJ1-2
v_call: TRBV12-5
clone_size: .
d_call: .

cdr3_aa: CASSQETPWGEGPNEQYF
cdr3_nt: TGTGCCAGCAGCCAAGAGACCCCATGGGGGGAGGGCCCGAACGAGCAGTACTTC
j_call: TRBJ2-7
v_call: TRBV3-1
clone_size: .
d_call: TRBD2

cdr3_aa: CASSPPSYEQYF
cdr3_nt: TGTGCCAGCAGTCCCCCCTCCTACGAGCAGTACTTC
j_call: TRBJ2-7
v_call: TRBV6-2/TRBV6-3
clone_size: .
d_call: .

cdr3_aa: CASSLFLVINTEAFF
cdr3_nt: TGTGCCAGCAGTTTATTTCTTGTGATCAACACTGAAGCTTTCTTT
j_call: TRBJ1-1
v_call: TRBV28
clone_size: .
d_call: .

cdr3_aa: CASSHSPGQSNYEQYF
cdr3_nt: TGTGCCAGCAGCCACTCCCCGGGACAGTCCAACTACGAGCAGTACTTC
j_call: TRBJ2-7
v_call: TRBV7-9
clone_size: .
d_call: TRBD1

cdr3_aa: CASGLAYPGTGSIAGELFF
cdr3_nt: TGTGCTAGTGGTTTGGCCTATCCCGGGACAGGGTCAATCGCCGGGGAGCTGTTTTTT
j_call: TRBJ2-2
v_call: TRBV12-5
clone_size: .
d_call: TRBD1

cdr3_aa: CASSQRTADYGYTF
cdr3_nt: TGTGCCAGCAGCCAGCGGACAGCAGACTATGGCTACACCTTC
j_call: TRBJ1-2
v_call: TRBV14
clone_size: .
d_call: .

cdr3_aa: CASSETLAGGDTQYF
cdr3_nt: TGTGCCAGCAGTGAAACCCTAGCGGGGGGCGATACGCAGTATTTT
j_call: TRBJ2-3
v_call: TRBV6-4
clone_size: .
d_call: TRBD2

cdr3_aa: CSARGRDRRTDTQYF
cdr3_nt: TGCAGTGCTAGGGGGCGAGACAGGAGGACAGATACGCAGTATTTT
j_call: TRBJ2-3
v_call: TRBV20-1
clone_size: .
d_call: .

cdr3_aa: CASRSQEIYGYTF
cdr3_nt: TGTGCCAGCCGCTCCCAGGAGATCTATGGCTACACCTTC
j_call: TRBJ1-2
v_call: TRBV5-6
clone_size: .
d_call: .

cdr3_aa: CSVGRVDVYGYTF
cdr3_nt: TGCAGCGTTGGTCGGGTGGATGTCTATGGCTACACCTTC
j_call: TRBJ1-2
v_call: TRBV29-1
clone_size: .
d_call: .

cdr3_aa: CASSRTEVTSEQFF
cdr3_nt: TGTGCCAGCAGTCGGACAGAAGTAACGAGTGAGCAGTTCTTC
j_call: TRBJ2-1
v_call: TRBV12-3/TRBV12-4
clone_size: .
d_call: .

cdr3_aa: CASRVTSGTRRVNEQFF
cdr3_nt: TGTGCCAGCCGAGTGACTAGCGGGACGAGAAGGGTAAATGAGCAGTTCTTC
j_call: TRBJ2-1
v_call: TRBV7-2
clone_size: .
d_call: TRBD2

cdr3_aa: CSARGPGTGMDEQFF
cdr3_nt: TGCAGTGCTAGAGGACCCGGGACAGGGATGGATGAGCAGTTCTTC
j_call: TRBJ2-1
v_call: TRBV20-1
clone_size: .
d_call: TRBD1

cdr3_aa: CASSTGQGTKNIQYF
cdr3_nt: TGTGCCAGTAGTACCGGACAGGGGACCAAAAACATTCAGTACTTC
j_call: TRBJ2-4
v_call: TRBV19
clone_size: .
d_call: TRBD1

cdr3_aa: CASSEIGGRSDTQYF
cdr3_nt: TGTGCCAGCAGTGAAATAGGGGGGCGCTCAGATACGCAGTATTTT
j_call: TRBJ2-3
v_call: TRBV6-1
clone_size: .
d_call: .

cdr3_aa: CASSQEGDTPYEQYF
cdr3_nt: TGTGCCAGCAGCCAAGAAGGGGACACGCCCTACGAGCAGTACTTC
j_call: TRBJ2-7
v_call: TRBV4-2
clone_size: .
d_call: .

cdr3_aa: CASSPTADTSYEQYF
cdr3_nt: TGTGCCAGCAGCCCTACGGCGGACACATCCTACGAGCAGTACTTC
j_call: TRBJ2-7
v_call: TRBV4-2
clone_size: .
d_call: .

cdr3_aa: CASSYRTSGSEQYF
cdr3_nt: TGTGCCAGCAGCTACCGGACTAGCGGGAGCGAGCAGTACTTC
j_call: TRBJ2-7
v_call: TRBV28
clone_size: .
d_call: TRBD2

cdr3_aa: CASSVRAYEQYF
cdr3_nt: TGTGCCAGCAGCGTCAGGGCATACGAGCAGTACTTC
j_call: TRBJ2-7
v_call: TRBV11-2
clone_size: .
d_call: .

cdr3_aa: CASSRPGVSTDTQYF
cdr3_nt: TGTGCCAGCAGCCGCCCGGGGGTTTCCACAGATACGCAGTATTTT
j_call: TRBJ2-3
v_call: TRBV7-9
clone_size: few
d_call: .

cdr3_aa: CASSPSMGETKSDTQYF
cdr3_nt: TGTGCCAGCTCACCTTCCATGGGGGAGACAAAATCAGATACGCAGTATTTT
j_call: TRBJ2-3
v_call: TRBV18
clone_size: once
d_call: .

cdr3_aa: CASSPKAADYEQYF
cdr3_nt: TGTGCCAGCAGCCCGAAAGCAGCCGACTACGAGCAGTACTTC
j_call: TRBJ2-7
v_call: TRBV4-2
clone_size: once
d_call: .

cdr3_aa: CAWSDSGNDEQFF
cdr3_nt: TGTGCCTGGAGCGACAGTGGGAATGATGAGCAGTTCTTC
j_call: TRBJ2-1
v_call: TRBV30
clone_size: .
d_call: .

cdr3_aa: CSAREIGTQGHEQYF
cdr3_nt: TGCAGTGCTAGAGAGATCGGGACACAAGGACACGAGCAGTACTTC
j_call: TRBJ2-7
v_call: TRBV20-1
clone_size: once
d_call: .